The sequence of this TCR beta chain was determined in a study of blood T cells in healthy people across ages. The authors ran a second PCR of about 7 to 12 cycles using a sample-barcoded 5' primer and a J-beta primer mix. TCRdb independently ran MiXCR on the 5' RACE reads; one entry per CDR3 protein. This sample yields more than 1,400,000 distinct CDR3 sequences, of which approximately 38% are seen a single time; roughly 7.9% belongs to the top ten. With V trimmed by 6 bases and J by 6 bases, 2 bases remained unmatched. CDR1 and CDR2 from the germline V gene are MNHEY and SVGAGI. The CDR3 loop spans 13 amino acids.

Specimen: blood. The TCR sequence derives from a young woman in good health. The chain has TRBV6-5 and TRBJ1-5; 10 bases match TRBD1. The CDR3 DNA reads TGTGCCAGCAGGGACAGGGGGAGTCAGCCCCAGCATTTT. Translated, it gives CASRDRGSQPQHF.